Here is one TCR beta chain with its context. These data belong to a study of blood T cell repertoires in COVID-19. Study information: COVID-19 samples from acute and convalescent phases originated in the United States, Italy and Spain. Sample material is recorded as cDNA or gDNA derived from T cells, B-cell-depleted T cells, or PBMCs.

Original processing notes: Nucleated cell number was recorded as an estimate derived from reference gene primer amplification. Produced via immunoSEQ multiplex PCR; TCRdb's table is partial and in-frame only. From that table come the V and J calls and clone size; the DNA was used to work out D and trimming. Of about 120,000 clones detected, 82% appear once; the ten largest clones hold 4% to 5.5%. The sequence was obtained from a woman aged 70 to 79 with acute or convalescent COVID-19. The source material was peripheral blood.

CDR3 DNA: TGTGCCAGCAGCTTGAACTTTTACAATGAGCAGTTCTTC. Its protein product is CASSLNFYNEQFF. This sequence joins TRBV5-8 and TRBJ2-1; no reliable D call. The CDR3 loop spans 13 amino acids. CDR1 is SGHTS, CDR2 YDEGEE, per germline. V was cut by 1 base and J by 4 bases, with 6 bases left in between.